Following are 30 T cell receptor beta chains from one sample sequenced in a study of PD-L1 blockade in urothelial cancer. Sequencing used immunoSEQ multiplex PCR; TCRdb keeps in-frame clones, though not all of them. Of 75,000 to 95,000 clones listed, approximately 91% were seen once; the top ten hold 7.5% to 10%. The sample here was PBMCs, taken around atezolizumab (anti-PD-L1) treatment. The origin of the receptors is a man in his 60s with urothelial cancer.

The V gene is TRBV18, the J gene TRBJ1-1; D remains ambiguous. Germline values: CDR1 KGHSH, CDR2 LQKENI. The CDR3 extends over 12 amino acids. V lost 6 bases and J lost 1, with 6 bases in between. CDR3 in DNA: TGTGCCAGCTCCCCCAGGAACACTGAAGCTTTCTTT. It codes for CASSPRNTEAFF.

V usage is TRBV7-2 and J usage is TRBJ2-7; TRBD2 matches at 9 bases. The germline V gene has CDR1 SGHTA and CDR2 FQGNSA. The CDR3 has 17 residues. V dropped 5 bases and J dropped 5; count of bases not matched to a gene: 16. The CDR3 nucleotides read TGTGCCAGCAGCGTACTCTTCGGGACTAGCTCTGTCAACGAGCAGTACTTC. Protein product: CASSVLFGTSSVNEQYF.

V and J are TRBV30 and TRBJ2-3; 7 bases match TRBD2. CDR3 length: 11 amino acids. Per the germline V gene, CDR1 is GTSNPN and CDR2 is SVGIG (reference sequence). With V trimmed by 4 bases and J by 11 bases, 6 bases remained unmatched. The CDR3 region has the DNA TGTGCCTGGACGCTAGCGGATTTGCAGTATTTT. Translation: CAWTLADLQYF.

J is TRBJ2-3 and V is TRBV5-4; D remains ambiguous. Trimming left V 0 bases short and J 3 bases short, with 11 bases between. The CDR3 length is 15 residues. CDR1 and CDR2 from the germline V gene are SGHNT and YYREEE (reference sequence). The CDR3 sequence is CASSLGVQITDTQYF. The CDR3 nucleotides are TGTGCCAGCAGCTTGGGGGTACAGATTACAGATACGCAGTATTTT.

The rearrangement uses TRBV9 and TRBJ2-3; D call uncertain. The length of the CDR3 is 16 residues. Trimming cost V 3 bases and J 4 bases, with 18 bases left between them. Per the germline V gene, CDR1 is SGDLS and CDR2 is YYNGEE. The CDR3 nucleotides are TGTGCCAGCAGCGCTGGTAGACTCACGAACTCAGATACGCAGTATTTT. Its translation: CASSAGRLTNSDTQYF.

The CDR3 spells CASSVEGDSYNEQFF. CDR3 nucleotides: TGTGCCAGCAGCGTAGAAGGGGACAGTTACAATGAGCAGTTCTTC. The chain carries TRBV9 and TRBJ2-1, with 7 bases matching TRBD1. The CDR3 consists of 15 residues. The V gene's germline CDR1 is SGDLS and CDR2 YYNGEE. With 0 bases clipped from V and 4 bases from J, the junction kept 4 bases outside the gene matches.

The V call is TRBV7-9, the J call TRBJ2-5, with 7 bases fitting TRBD2. From germline, CDR1 is SEHNR and CDR2 FQNEAQ (reference sequence). This CDR3 comprises 11 residues. The ends lost 5 bases at V and 13 bases at J; junction bases unmatched: 7. CDR3: CASSGGDRGYF. CDR3 coding DNA: TGTGCCAGCAGCGGGGGGGACCGGGGGTACTTC.

The chain is built from TRBV19 and TRBJ1-4; TRBD1 might be the D (6 bases). The germline gives CDR1 LNHDA, CDR2 SQIVND (reference sequence). Trimming left V 8 bases short and J 5 bases short, with 12 bases between. The CDR3 runs to 13 residues. This CDR3 is CASRSGENEKLFF. The CDR3, as DNA: TGTGCCAGTCGATCAGGGGAGAATGAAAAACTGTTTTTT.

CDR3 DNA: TGTGCCAGCAGCCAACTAGACTACCTATACGAGCAGTACTTC. This codes for CASSQLDYLYEQYF. The chain employs TRBV6-6 and TRBJ2-7, with a possible D match to TRBD2 (5 bases). V lost 6 bases to trimming and J lost 4 bases, with 16 bases between them. The CDR3 contains 14 residues. Germline-derived CDR1 and CDR2 are MNHNY and SVGAGI (reference sequence).

This rearrangement joins TRBV20-1 to TRBJ2-5; D is unresolved. This CDR3 has 10 residues. CDR1 DFQATT and CDR2 SNEGSKA come from the germline V gene (reference sequence). Trimming shortened V by 5 bases and J by 5 bases, and 6 bases separated the two germline ends. CDR3 sequence reads: CSASIETQYF. The CDR3, as DNA: TGCAGTGCTTCCATCGAGACCCAGTACTTC.

The chain uses TRBV19 and TRBJ2-5, with TRBD1 as a possible D gene (6 bases). V lost 7 bases and J 2 bases, leaving 14 bases between the germline ends. Germline-derived CDR1 and CDR2 are LNHDA and SQIVND (reference sequence). This CDR3 has 14 residues. The DNA of the CDR3 is TGTGCCAGTAACCCGACAGGATCACAAGAGACCCAGTACTTC. Amino acid sequence: CASNPTGSQETQYF.

The rearrangement links TRBV7-2 to TRBJ2-5; TRBD1 is a possible D gene (5 bases). Germline assignment: CDR1 SGHTA and CDR2 FQGNSA. There are 17 residues in the CDR3. V shed 2 bases and J shed 1 base, with 17 bases lying between them. The CDR3 region is CASSLLPSGARQETQYF. The CDR3 DNA is TGTGCCAGCAGCTTACTCCCGAGTGGGGCTCGCCAAGAGACCCAGTACTTC.

This clone has a handful of counts. The chain links TRBV5-1 to TRBJ2-3; 10 bases map to TRBD2. Germline CDR1 reads SGHRS; CDR2 reads YFSETQ. The CDR3 is 14 residues long. V shed 2 bases, J shed 6 bases, and the junction held 3 bases outside the gene matches. CDR3 sequence reads: CASSLLAGTDTQYF. The CDR3 DNA reads as TGCGCCAGCAGCTTACTAGCGGGGACCGATACGCAGTATTTT.

V gene TRBV4-2 combines with J gene TRBJ2-7; 9 positions agree with TRBD2. Trimming at V came to 0 bases and at J to 7 bases, leaving 7 bases not matched to a gene. Per germline, CDR1 LGHNA and CDR2 YNFKEQ. This CDR3 region has 15 residues. The CDR3 nucleotides are TGTGCCAGCAGCCAAGATTCGGCGGGAGGGCTGGAGCAGTACTTC. The encoded protein is CASSQDSAGGLEQYF.

The gene calls are TRBV19 and TRBJ1-2, with 9 bases matching TRBD1. The CDR3 is 14 amino acids. J was trimmed by 4 bases and V by 4 bases; bases with no gene match: 4. Germline V CDR1 and CDR2: LNHDA, SQIVND (reference sequence). Written as DNA, the CDR3 is TGTGCCAGTAGTACGGACAGGGGCGTCTATGGCTACACCTTC. This codes for CASSTDRGVYGYTF.

The chain links TRBV25-1 to TRBJ2-5; unclear D gene. Trimming left V 0 bases short and J 5 bases short, with 7 bases between. The germline V gene encodes CDR1 MGHDK and CDR2 SYGVNS. The CDR3 contains 13 residues. The DNA for the CDR3 is TGTGCCAGCAGTGAATATCCTTCCGAGACCCAGTACTTC. Its protein is CASSEYPSETQYF.

The chain combines TRBV27 with TRBJ2-7, with TRBD2 matching over 13 bases. The CDR3 sequence is 15 residues long. The germline V gene encodes CDR1 MNHEY and CDR2 SMNVEV (reference sequence). V was clipped by 6 bases and J by 4 bases; unmatched bases: 6. This CDR3 is CASRSRTSGSYEQYF. CDR3 in DNA: TGTGCCAGCAGATCGAGGACTAGCGGGAGTTACGAGCAGTACTTC.

The chain uses TRBV11-1 and TRBJ2-3; TRBD2 agrees at 7 bases. CDR1 SGHAT and CDR2 FQDESV come from the germline V gene (reference sequence). Trimming at V came to 0 bases and at J to 0 bases, leaving 6 bases not matched to a gene. This CDR3 is 17 amino acids long. CDR3 amino acids: CASSLAASGRSTDTQYF. The CDR3 DNA reads as TGTGCCAGCAGCTTAGCGGCTAGCGGAAGGAGCACAGATACGCAGTATTTT.

This chain links TRBV7-2 with TRBJ2-1; tentative D call: TRBD2 (6 bases). Per germline, CDR1 SGHTA and CDR2 FQGNSA. The CDR3 is 16 amino acids. V lost 4 bases, J lost 2 bases, and 15 bases lay in between. This CDR3 is CASSSSFSSAYNEQFF. CDR3 in DNA: TGTGCCAGCAGCTCAAGCTTCTCTAGCGCCTACAATGAGCAGTTCTTC.

This chain connects TRBV7-3 to TRBJ2-7; 9 nucleotides match TRBD2. With 0 bases clipped from V and 6 bases from J, the junction kept 6 bases outside the gene matches. Germline CDR1 SGHTA, CDR2 FQGTGA. The CDR3 totals 15 residues. CDR3 amino acids: CASSLTLAGSGEQYF. The DNA for the CDR3 is TGTGCCAGCAGCTTAACTCTAGCGGGGAGTGGCGAGCAGTACTTC.

The V call is TRBV5-1, the J call TRBJ2-1; D might be TRBD1 (5 bases). The V gene's germline CDR1 is SGHRS and CDR2 YFSETQ. Trimming cost V 1 base and J 0 bases, with 8 bases left between them. This CDR3 has 15 residues. CDR3 residues: CASSLSQGSYNEQFF. CDR3 DNA: TGCGCCAGCAGCTTGTCGCAGGGCTCCTACAATGAGCAGTTCTTC.

V usage is TRBV18 and J usage is TRBJ2-1, with 13 bases fitting TRBD2. Germline CDR1 is KGHSH and CDR2 is LQKENI. V gave up 3 bases and J gave up 8 bases; unmatched junction bases: 13. This CDR3 is 18 amino acids long. The CDR3 spells CASSPSYRGLAGAHEQFF. Written as DNA, the CDR3 is TGTGCCAGCTCACCCTCATACAGAGGACTAGCGGGAGCCCATGAGCAGTTCTTC.

The rearrangement links TRBV5-1 to TRBJ2-5; 7 bases are a match to TRBD1. The V and J ends lost 0 bases and 4 bases, in that order; junction bases with no gene match: 0. The germline V gene encodes CDR1 SGHRS and CDR2 YFSETQ. This CDR3 spans 13 amino acids. CDR3 nucleotides: TGCGCCAGCAGCTTGGACAGGGGAGAGACCCAGTACTTC. This codes for CASSLDRGETQYF.

The chain carries TRBV18 and TRBJ2-3, with TRBD1 matching 7 bases. From germline, CDR1 is KGHSH and CDR2 LQKENI. Losses at the gene ends were 6 bases for V and 5 bases for J; bases not matched to a gene: 8. The CDR3 is 14 amino acids. The CDR3 region is CASSSTGIEDTQYF. The CDR3 DNA sequence: TGTGCCAGCTCTTCGACAGGGATAGAAGATACGCAGTATTTT. The full variable domain, in which reference TRBV18 and TRBJ2-3 provide the parts outside the CDR3, is NAGVMQNPRHLVRRRGQEARLRCSPMKGHSHVYWYRQLPEEGLKFMVYLQKENIIDESGMPKERFSAEFPKEGPSILRIQQVVRGDSAAYFCASSSTGIEDTQYFGPGTRLTVL.

The V gene is TRBV10-3, the J gene TRBJ1-2; D might be TRBD1 (6 bases). V was pared by 3 bases and J by 3 bases, with 8 bases between. This CDR3 is 13 amino acids long. Germline CDR1 and CDR2: ENHRY and SYGVKD. The CDR3 region is CAISDRGYYGYTF. The CDR3 nucleotides are TGTGCCATCAGTGACAGGGGATACTATGGCTACACCTTC.

The chain combines TRBV5-6 with TRBJ1-2; no clear D gene. The germline CDR1 and CDR2 sequences are SGHDT and YYEEEE. Deletions cut 4 bases from V and 4 bases from J, with 11 bases between. CDR3 length: 13 amino acids. CDR3 region: CASSRGRIYGYTF. The CDR3 DNA reads as TGTGCCAGCAGCCGCGGAAGGATCTATGGCTACACCTTC.

V and J are TRBV7-2 and TRBJ2-7; tentative D call: TRBD1 (5 bases). CDR1 SGHTA and CDR2 FQGNSA come from the germline V gene. There are 13 residues in the CDR3. The V gene lost 6 bases and the J gene lost 2 bases, with 11 bases spanning the gap. The CDR3 DNA sequence: TGTGCCAGCAGACGGGCAGGGCCCTACGAGCAGTACTTC. This sequence encodes CASRRAGPYEQYF.

The chain recombines TRBV7-6 with TRBJ2-3, with 7 bases identical to TRBD2. The CDR3 extends over 17 amino acids. CDR1 is SGHVS, CDR2 FNYEAQ, per germline. V was clipped by 1 base and J by 0 bases; unmatched bases: 7. CDR3 nucleotides: TGTGCCAGCAGCTTAGTCCCTAGCGGAACTAGCACAGATACGCAGTATTTT. Its translation is CASSLVPSGTSTDTQYF.

The J gene is TRBJ1-1, the V gene TRBV28; TRBD1 agrees at 9 bases. The CDR3 runs to 14 residues. CDR1 is MDHEN, CDR2 SYDVKM, per germline. Trimming removed 6 bases from V and 5 bases from J; junction bases left unmatched: 7. The chain's CDR3 is CASRLQGASTEAFF. CDR3 bases: TGTGCCAGCAGACTACAGGGGGCGTCTACTGAAGCTTTCTTT.

In its sample, this clone was seen once. The chain recombines TRBV4-2 with TRBJ2-2, with TRBD2 matching 7 bases. The CDR3 consists of 18 residues. V lost 2 bases, J lost 1 base, and 10 bases stayed unmatched. The germline V gene has CDR1 LGHNA and CDR2 YNFKEQ. The CDR3 region is CASSQILIGGGNTGELFF. The CDR3 coding sequence is TGTGCCAGCAGCCAAATCTTAATCGGCGGGGGGAACACCGGGGAGCTGTTTTTT.